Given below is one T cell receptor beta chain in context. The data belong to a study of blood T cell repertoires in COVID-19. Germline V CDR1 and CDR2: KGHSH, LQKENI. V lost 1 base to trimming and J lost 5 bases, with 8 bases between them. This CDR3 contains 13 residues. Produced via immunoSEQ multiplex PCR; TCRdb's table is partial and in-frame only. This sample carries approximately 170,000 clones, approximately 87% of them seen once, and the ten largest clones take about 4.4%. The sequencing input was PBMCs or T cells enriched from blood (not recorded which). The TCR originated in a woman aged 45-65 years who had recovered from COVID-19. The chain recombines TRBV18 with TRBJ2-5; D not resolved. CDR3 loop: CASSPHTGETQYF. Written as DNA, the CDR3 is TGTGCCAGCTCACCACACACCGGGGAGACCCAGTACTTC.